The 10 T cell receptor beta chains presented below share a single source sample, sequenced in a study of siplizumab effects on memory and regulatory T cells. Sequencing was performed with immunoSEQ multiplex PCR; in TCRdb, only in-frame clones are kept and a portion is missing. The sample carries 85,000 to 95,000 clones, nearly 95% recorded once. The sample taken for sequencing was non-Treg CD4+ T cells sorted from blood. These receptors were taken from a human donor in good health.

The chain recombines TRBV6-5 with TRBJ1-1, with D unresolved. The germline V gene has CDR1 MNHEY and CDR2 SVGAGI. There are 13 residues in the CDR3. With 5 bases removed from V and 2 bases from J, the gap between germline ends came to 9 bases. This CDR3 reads CASSTDINTEAFF. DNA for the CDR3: TGTGCCAGCAGTACCGACATAAACACTGAAGCTTTCTTT.

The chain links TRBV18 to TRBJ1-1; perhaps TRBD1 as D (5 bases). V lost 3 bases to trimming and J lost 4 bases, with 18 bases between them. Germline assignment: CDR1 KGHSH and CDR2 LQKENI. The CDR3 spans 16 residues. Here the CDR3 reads CASSPQTQGWSTEAFF. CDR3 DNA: TGTGCCAGCTCACCCCAGACGCAGGGTTGGTCCACTGAAGCTTTCTTT.

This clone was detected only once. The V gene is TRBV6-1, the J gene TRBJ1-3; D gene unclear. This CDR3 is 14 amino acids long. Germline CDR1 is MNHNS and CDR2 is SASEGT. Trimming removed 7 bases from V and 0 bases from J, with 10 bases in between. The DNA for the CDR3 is TGTGCCAGCATAGCCGCGGTCTCTGGAAACACCATATATTTT. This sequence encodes CASIAAVSGNTIYF.

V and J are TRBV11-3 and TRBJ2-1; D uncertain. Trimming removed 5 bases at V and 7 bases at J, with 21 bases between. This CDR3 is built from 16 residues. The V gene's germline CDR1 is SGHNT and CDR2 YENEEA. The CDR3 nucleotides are TGTGCCAGCAGCACCCTCAAGGACGTGGCTAAAAATGAGCAGTTCTTC. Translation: CASSTLKDVAKNEQFF.

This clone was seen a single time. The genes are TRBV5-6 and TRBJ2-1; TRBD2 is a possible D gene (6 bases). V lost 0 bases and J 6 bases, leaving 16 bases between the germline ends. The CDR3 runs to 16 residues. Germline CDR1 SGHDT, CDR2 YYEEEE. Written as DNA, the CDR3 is TGTGCCAGCAGCTTGGTAGGCGGGAATGCGATCAATGAGCAGTTCTTC. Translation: CASSLVGGNAINEQFF.

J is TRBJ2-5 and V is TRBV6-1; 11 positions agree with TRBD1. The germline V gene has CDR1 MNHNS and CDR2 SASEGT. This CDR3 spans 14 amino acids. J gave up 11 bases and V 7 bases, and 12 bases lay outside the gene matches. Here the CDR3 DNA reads TGTGCCAGCACCCAAATGGGGACAGGGGGGGAGCAGTACTTC. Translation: CASTQMGTGGEQYF.

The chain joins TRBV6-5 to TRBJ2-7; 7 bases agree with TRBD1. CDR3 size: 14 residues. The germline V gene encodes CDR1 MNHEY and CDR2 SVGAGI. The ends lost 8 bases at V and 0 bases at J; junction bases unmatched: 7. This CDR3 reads CASGITGASYEQYF. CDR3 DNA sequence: TGTGCCAGCGGGATAACAGGGGCCTCCTACGAGCAGTACTTC.

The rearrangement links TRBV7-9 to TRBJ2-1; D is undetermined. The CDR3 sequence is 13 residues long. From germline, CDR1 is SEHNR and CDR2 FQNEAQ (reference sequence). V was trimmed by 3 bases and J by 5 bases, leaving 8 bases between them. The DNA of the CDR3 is TGTGCCAGCAGCTTTGGTCTAAACAATGAGCAGTTCTTC. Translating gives CASSFGLNNEQFF.

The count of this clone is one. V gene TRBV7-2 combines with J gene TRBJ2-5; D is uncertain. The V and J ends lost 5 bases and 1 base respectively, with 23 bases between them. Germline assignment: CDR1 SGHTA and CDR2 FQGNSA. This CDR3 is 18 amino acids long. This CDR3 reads CASSPSNWVDWFQETQYF. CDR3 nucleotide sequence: TGTGCCAGCAGCCCAAGCAATTGGGTTGACTGGTTCCAAGAGACCCAGTACTTC.

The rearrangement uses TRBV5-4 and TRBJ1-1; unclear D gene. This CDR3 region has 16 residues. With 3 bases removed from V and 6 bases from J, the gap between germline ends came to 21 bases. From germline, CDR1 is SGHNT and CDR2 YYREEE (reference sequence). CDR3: CASSSEGGSNRAEAFF. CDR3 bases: TGTGCCAGCAGCTCGGAGGGAGGCTCGAATCGCGCTGAAGCTTTCTTT.